This T cell receptor beta chain is drawn from a study of blood T cell repertoires in COVID-19. Background on the study: Samples came from the United States, Italy and Spain, spanning acute and convalescent COVID-19.

Clones were read by immunoSEQ multiplex PCR, and TCRdb kept only the in-frame ones, dropping some. Of 98,000 or so clones in the sample, 89% are singletons; the top ten hold roughly 5.1%. CDR3 length: 16 residues. Germline CDR1 is MGHDK and CDR2 is SYGVNS. J lost 2 bases, V lost 5 bases, and 6 bases had no gene match. The sequenced material came from peripheral blood. The chain combines TRBV25-1 with TRBJ2-3, with 11 bases aligning to TRBD2. The origin of this receptor is a man between 60 and 75 years old with COVID-19, enrolled during active disease. Written as DNA, the CDR3 is TGTGCCAGCAGTCCGGGGACTAGCGGATTCACAGATACGCAGTATTTT. Protein: CASSPGTSGFTDTQYF. The variable domain in full, completed from reference TRBV25-1 and TRBJ2-3, reads EADIYQTPRYLVIGTGKKITLECSQTMGHDKMYWYQQDPGMELHLIHYSYGVNSTEKGDLSSESTVSRIRTEHFPLTLESARPSHTSQYLCASSPGTSGFTDTQYFGPGTRLTVL.